Listed below are T cell receptor beta chains from one sample, sequenced in a study of blood T cell repertoires in COVID-19. Profiled with immunoSEQ multiplex PCR; TCRdb holds only in-frame clones, not every one. The data hold 300,000 to 350,000 clones, with over 80% observed a single time. Material for sequencing was peripheral blood. These receptors were taken from a man younger than 45 with COVID-19, enrolled during active disease. CDR3s include the opening cysteine and the closing phenylalanine or tryptophan. A D gene is named only where the DNA matches it firmly. Only part of the rows carry a size: once, few, many, or a class if the clone is expanded.

clone size | D gene | J gene | V gene | CDR3 protein | CDR3 DNA
- | TRBD1 | TRBJ2-2 | TRBV27 | CASSFRQGGSTGELFF | TGTGCCAGCAGTTTTCGACAGGGGGGATCCACCGGGGAGCTGTTTTTT
- | TRBD1 | TRBJ2-7 | TRBV28 | CASSLQGLGYYEQYF | TGTGCCAGCAGTCTACAGGGGCTCGGATACTACGAGCAGTACTTC
- | TRBD1 | TRBJ2-7 | TRBV19 | CASKYNRGYEQYF | TGTGCCAGTAAGTATAACAGGGGTTACGAGCAGTACTTC
once | - | TRBJ2-3 | TRBV5-8 | CASTYRAPDTQYF | TGTGCCAGCACATACAGGGCCCCAGATACGCAGTATTTT
- | - | TRBJ2-7 | TRBV7-2 | CASSPEAGAGLYEQYF | TGTGCCAGCAGCCCAGAGGCCGGGGCGGGACTCTACGAGCAGTACTTC
- | - | TRBJ1-1 | TRBV7-2 | CASSFQINTEAFF | TGTGCCAGCAGCTTCCAGATTAACACTGAAGCTTTCTTT
- | TRBD2 | TRBJ2-7 | TRBV9 | CASSGLAGGLYEQYF | TGTGCCAGCAGCGGACTAGCGGGAGGGCTGTACGAGCAGTACTTC
- | TRBD1 | TRBJ2-5 | TRBV7-2 | CASSTRQGPQETQYF | TGTGCCAGCAGCACTCGACAGGGCCCCCAAGAGACCCAGTACTTC
- | - | TRBJ1-5 | TRBV28 | CASSSGYNQPQHF | TGTGCCAGCAGTTCCGGGTACAATCAGCCCCAGCATTTT
- | - | TRBJ2-7 | TRBV7-3 | CASSLWDKGEQYF | TGTGCCAGCAGCTTGTGGGACAAAGGCGAGCAGTACTTC
- | TRBD1 | TRBJ2-7 | TRBV19 | CASKGTGGYEQYF | TGTGCCAGCAAGGGGACAGGGGGTTACGAGCAGTACTTC
- | - | TRBJ1-1 | TRBV11-2 | CASSLQQNTEAFF | TGTGCCAGCAGCTTACAACAAAACACTGAAGCTTTCTTT
few | TRBD2 | TRBJ2-6 | TRBV9 | CASSEGLAGASTGANVLTF | TGTGCCAGCAGCGAGGGACTAGCGGGGGCTTCGACTGGGGCCAACGTCCTGACTTTC
- | TRBD1 | TRBJ1-6 | TRBV18 | CASSPLEPGQGGSPLHF | TGTGCCAGCTCACCACTTGAACCGGGACAGGGGGGATCACCCCTCCACTTT
- | - | TRBJ1-2 | TRBV12-3/TRBV12-4 | CASSCRVCGYTF | TGTGCCAGCAGTTGCAGGGTCTGCGGCTACACCTTC
- | TRBD1 | TRBJ1-1 | TRBV7-8 | CASSLVQGALNTEAFF | TGTGCCAGCAGCTTAGTCCAGGGGGCTTTGAACACTGAAGCTTTCTTT
- | - | TRBJ1-1 | TRBV6-5 | CASSYLSSTEAFF | TGTGCCAGCAGTTACCTGAGTAGCACTGAAGCTTTCTTT
- | - | TRBJ1-4 | TRBV18 | CASSPLGGNEKLFF | TGTGCCAGCTCACCACTGGGGGGTAATGAAAAACTGTTTTTT
once | - | TRBJ2-1 | TRBV30 | CAWEGAFGNEQFF | TGTGCCTGGGAAGGAGCCTTCGGCAATGAGCAGTTCTTC
once | TRBD1 | TRBJ1-1 | TRBV3-1/TRBV3-2 | CASSPRQGSMNTEAFF | TGTGCCAGCAGTCCCCGACAGGGCTCAATGAACACTGAAGCTTTCTTT
- | - | TRBJ2-5 | TRBV27 | CASSLTRLGEETQYF | TGTGCCAGCAGTTTAACCAGACTAGGGGAGGAGACCCAGTACTTC
few | TRBD1 | TRBJ1-2 | TRBV28 | CASSPRQGVGLTNYGYTF | TGTGCCAGCAGTCCACGACAGGGCGTCGGTCTTACTAACTATGGCTACACCTTC
- | TRBD1 | TRBJ2-5 | TRBV5-1 | CASSSTGGSQETQYF | TGCGCCAGCAGTTCAACAGGGGGCTCCCAAGAGACCCAGTACTTC
- | TRBD1 | TRBJ2-3 | TRBV5-5 | CASSLTPTGGADTQYF | TGTGCCAGCAGCTTGACTCCGACAGGGGGCGCAGATACGCAGTATTTT
- | TRBD1 | TRBJ2-1 | TRBV7-8 | CASSIRTGDPYNEQFF | TGTGCCAGCAGCATCAGGACAGGCGACCCCTACAATGAGCAGTTCTTC
- | - | TRBJ1-1 | TRBV28 | CASTPGLEKAFF | TGTGCCAGCACCCCCGGTTTAGAAAAAGCTTTCTTT
- | TRBD2 | TRBJ2-4 | TRBV5-4 | CASSQLAGGENIQYF | TGTGCCAGCAGCCAACTAGCGGGGGGGGAAAACATTCAGTACTTC
- | - | TRBJ2-3 | TRBV28 | CASSLYSGTDTQYF | TGTGCCAGCAGTTTATATAGCGGCACAGATACGCAGTATTTT
- | TRBD1 | TRBJ1-2 | TRBV5-4 | CASSLLGTATLPWGYTF | TGTGCCAGCAGCTTGTTGGGGACAGCAACATTGCCCTGGGGCTACACCTTC
- | TRBD2 | TRBJ2-7 | TRBV14 | CASSPTSGGAEQYF | TGTGCCAGCAGTCCGACTAGCGGGGGGGCCGAGCAGTACTTC
- | - | TRBJ1-2 | TRBV19 | CASSRVNYGYTF | TGTGCCAGTAGCAGGGTAAACTATGGCTACACCTTC
- | - | TRBJ2-5 | TRBV6-2/TRBV6-3 | CASSYVRGQETQYF | TGTGCCAGCAGTTACGTGAGAGGACAAGAGACCCAGTACTTC
- | - | TRBJ2-7 | TRBV12-3/TRBV12-4 | CASSLWTDHEQYF | TGTGCCAGCAGTTTATGGACAGACCACGAGCAGTACTTC
- | TRBD1 | TRBJ1-2 | TRBV6-5 | CASSPTGFRGYTF | TGTGCCAGCAGCCCGACAGGGTTTAGAGGCTACACCTTC
- | - | TRBJ2-3 | TRBV29-1 | CSVEGGLARDTQYF | TGCAGCGTTGAAGGGGGTCTAGCGAGAGATACGCAGTATTTT
- | TRBD2 | TRBJ2-1 | TRBV14 | CASSQFASSGYNEQFF | TGTGCCAGCAGCCAGTTTGCTTCTAGCGGGTACAATGAGCAGTTCTTC
- | - | TRBJ1-5 | TRBV6-2/TRBV6-3 | CASSYSRGGVRDQPQHF | TGTGCCAGCAGTTACTCGAGGGGGGGGGTAAGGGATCAGCCCCAGCATTTT
- | - | TRBJ2-1 | TRBV28 | CASSLGYNEQFF | TGTGCCAGCAGTCTAGGTTACAATGAGCAGTTCTTC
few | TRBD1 | TRBJ1-2 | TRBV27 | CASSWGQGWSYGYTF | TGTGCCAGCAGTTGGGGACAGGGGTGGTCCTATGGCTACACCTTC
- | TRBD1 | TRBJ2-5 | TRBV5-6 | CASSPLGQQETQYF | TGTGCCAGCAGCCCCTTGGGACAGCAAGAGACCCAGTACTTC
once | TRBD2 | TRBJ2-1 | TRBV19 | CASSIAGVVEQFF | TGTGCCAGTAGTATTGCGGGGGTTGTTGAGCAGTTCTTC